Below, 27 T cell receptor beta chains from the same sample are listed, as sequenced in a study of Graves' ophthalmopathy and Graves' hyperthyroidism. The TCR beta CDR3 regions underwent amplification from RNA transcripts. Amplification began with first-round RT-PCR using HTBI primers, then second-round multiplex PCR was performed. Each CDR3 protein gets one entry after TCRdb re-called the multiplex PCR reads with MiXCR. Of almost 40,000 distinct CDR3 sequences in the sample, roughly 49% are singletons; the top ten hold roughly 26%. Sequences were obtained from peripheral blood. The receptors derive from an adult woman with stable Graves' hyperthyroidism.

This clonotype has a handful of counts. This sequence joins TRBV7-2 and TRBJ1-6; 11 nucleotides line up with TRBD1. CDR1 is SGHTA, CDR2 FQGNSA, per germline. The CDR3 length is 17 residues. Trimming cost V 1 base and J 9 bases; bases outside gene matches: 8. The CDR3 bases are TGTGCCAGCAGCTTAGACCTCATCGGGACAGGGGGTTCACCCCTCCACTTT. Protein sequence: CASSLDLIGTGGSPLHF.

At least ten counts were recorded for this clonotype. The chain recombines TRBV20-1 with TRBJ2-3; 11 bases map to TRBD2. CDR1 is DFQATT, CDR2 SNEGSKA, per germline (reference sequence). V was pared by 6 bases and J by 2 bases, with 7 bases of the junction left unmatched. The CDR3 is made up of 15 amino acids. CDR3 in DNA: TGCAGTGCAAAGAGGGGACTAGCGGACACAGATACGCAGTATTTT. Amino acid sequence: CSAKRGLADTDTQYF.

This clonotype was seen repeatedly, ten times or more. The chain's CDR3 is CASSLRGNYEQYF. CDR3 sequence (DNA): TGTGCCAGCAGTTTAAGGGGAAACTACGAGCAGTACTTC. This chain connects TRBV12-3 or TRBV12-4 to TRBJ2-7; tentative D call: TRBD1 (5 bases). CDR3 length: 13 amino acids. Trimming pared 2 bases from V and 3 bases from J, leaving 8 bases between.

For this clonotype: The conserved closing phenylalanine or tryptophan is absent in this CDR3, likely reflecting a read error. The limits of the CDR3 on the DNA are not certain, so only TCRdb's listed CDR3 is given. The chain is built from TRBV19 and TRBJ1-2; the tabulated D call, TRBD1, remains unverified against the DNA. Germline values: CDR1 LNHDA, CDR2 SQIVND (reference sequence). Ends included, the CDR3 has 14 residues. The CDR3: CASSAAGTVYGYNL.

This clonotype has ten or more counts. The chain employs TRBV12-3 or TRBV12-4 and TRBJ2-7; D is uncertain. The CDR3 runs to 12 residues. Trimming took off 6 bases at V and 6 bases at J, with 12 bases between the two ends. CDR3 in amino acids: CASSQDPAEQYF. CDR3 bases: TGTGCCAGCAGCCAGGACCCCGCCGAGCAGTACTTC.

This clonotype was observed a few times. This chain links TRBV9 with TRBJ2-5; 13 nucleotides agree with TRBD2. Germline CDR1 reads SGDLS; CDR2 reads YYNGEE. The CDR3 has 17 amino acids. V was pared by 3 bases and J by 1 base, with 6 bases of the junction left unmatched. The CDR3 DNA reads as TGTGCCAGCAGCGGAAGGACTAGCGGGAGACCCCAAGAGACCCAGTACTTC. This codes for CASSGRTSGRPQETQYF. The variable domain in full, completed from reference TRBV9 and TRBJ2-5, reads DSGVTQTPKHLITATGQRVTLRCSPRSGDLSVYWYQQSLDQGLQFLIQYYNGEERAKGNILERFSAQQFPDLHSELNLSSLELGDSALYFCASSGRTSGRPQETQYFGPGTRLLVL.

This rearrangement joins TRBV24-1 to TRBJ1-1, with no clear D. CDR1 KGHDR and CDR2 SFDVKD come from the germline V gene. This CDR3 has 18 amino acids. V dropped 3 bases and J dropped 4 bases, with 23 bases sitting between them. The CDR3 protein is CATSDTTSGRRETTEAFF. DNA for the CDR3: TGTGCCACCAGTGATACGACTAGCGGGAGGAGGGAGACCACTGAAGCTTTCTTT.

The gene calls are TRBV6-1 and TRBJ2-1, with 9 bases matching TRBD2. The CDR3 is 15 residues long. CDR1 is MNHNS and CDR2 is SASEGT in the germline V gene. The junction had 10 bases not matched to a gene; V was cut back by 7 bases and J by 6 bases. The CDR3 sequence: CASIGTSRTLNEQFF. CDR3 in DNA: TGTGCCAGCATTGGGACTAGCCGAACGCTCAATGAGCAGTTCTTC.

This clonotype came up many times. V gene TRBV27 combines with J gene TRBJ2-7; 12 nucleotides agree with TRBD1. The length of the CDR3 is 17 residues. With 6 bases clipped from V and 4 bases from J, the junction kept 13 bases outside the gene matches. Germline V CDR1 and CDR2: MNHEY, SMNVEV (reference sequence). In DNA, the CDR3 is TGTGCCAGCAGCCCCTGGAAACCGGGACAGGGGGCGTACGAGCAGTACTTC. Residues: CASSPWKPGQGAYEQYF.

The table lists this clonotype with many counts. The J gene is TRBJ1-2, the V gene TRBV6-6, with D possibly being TRBD1 (5 bases). The CDR3 covers 14 residues. Trimming left V 7 bases short and J 8 bases short, with 20 bases between. Germline values: CDR1 MNHNY, CDR2 SVGAGI (reference sequence). The CDR3: CASIGQGPGRGYTF. The CDR3 region has the DNA TGTGCCAGCATCGGGCAGGGCCCTGGGCGAGGCTACACCTTC.

In its sample, this clonotype was seen many times. The CDR3 DNA follows: TGTGCCAGCAGCTTAGCGCGTGGGACTTCGAATTCACCCCTCCACTTT. Translation: CASSLARGTSNSPLHF. The chain recombines TRBV7-8 with TRBJ1-6; D possibly corresponds to TRBD1 (5 bases). V was clipped by 0 bases and J by 7 bases, with 13 bases between them. Per the germline V gene, CDR1 is SGHVS and CDR2 is FQNEAQ. The CDR3 is made up of 16 amino acids.

This chain connects TRBV20-1 to TRBJ1-3, with D possibly being TRBD1 (5 bases). The germline V gene has CDR1 DFQATT and CDR2 SNEGSKA (reference sequence). The CDR3 spans 15 residues. V was pared by 6 bases and J by 0 bases, with 15 bases between. The CDR3 loop is CSARQSPGSGNTIYF. CDR3 sequence (DNA): TGCAGTGCCAGACAGAGCCCCGGCTCTGGAAACACCATATATTTT.

The V call is TRBV19, the J call TRBJ2-5, with 11 bases that match TRBD2. J was trimmed by 2 bases and V by 2 bases; bases with no gene match: 7. CDR3 length: 17 residues. Germline lookup yields CDR1 LNHDA and CDR2 SQIVND (reference sequence). The CDR3 nucleotides read TGTGCCAGTAGTATAATCGGACTAGCGGGCAATCAAGAGACCCAGTACTTC. Its protein is CASSIIGLAGNQETQYF.

CDR3 in DNA: TGCAGCGTTGGGAGGACAGGGCAGCCCCAGCATTTT. This sequence encodes CSVGRTGQPQHF. The chain combines TRBV29-1 with TRBJ1-5, with TRBD1 matching 8 bases. The CDR3 has 12 residues. V dropped 4 bases and J dropped 7; count of bases not matched to a gene: 3. Germline loops: CDR1 SQVTM, CDR2 ANQGSEA.

Ten or more counts support this clonotype. The V and J genes are TRBV9 and TRBJ2-3; no clear D. The CDR3 has 13 residues. Trimming removed 4 bases at V and 5 bases at J, with 11 bases between. Per germline, CDR1 SGDLS and CDR2 YYNGEE. In nucleotides, the CDR3 is TGTGCCAGCAGCCCCCCACGCGGAGATACGCAGTATTTT. This gives the protein CASSPPRGDTQYF.

This clonotype showed up many times. J is TRBJ2-6 and V is TRBV5-1; D unresolved. This CDR3 contains 17 residues. Trimming left V 0 bases short and J 0 bases short, with 10 bases between. CDR1 is SGHRS, CDR2 YFSETQ, per germline. CDR3 nucleotide sequence: TGCGCCAGCAGCTTGGTGCAGTATAGCTCTGGGGCCAACGTCCTGACTTTC. It translates to CASSLVQYSSGANVLTF. The whole variable domain, filled in from reference TRBV5-1 and TRBJ2-6, reads KAGVTQTPRYLIKTRGQQVTLSCSPISGHRSVSWYQQTPGQGLQFLFEYFSETQRNKGNFPGRFSGRQFSNSRSEMNVSTLELGDSALYLCASSLVQYSSGANVLTFGAGSRLTVL.

The DNA of the CDR3 is TGTGCCAGCAGTGAGGGTCTCGGCAACTATGGCTACACCTTC. This codes for CASSEGLGNYGYTF. The rearrangement joins TRBV2 to TRBJ1-2; the D is unclear. CDR3 length equals 14 residues. Germline V CDR1 and CDR2: SNHLY, FYNNEI. Trimming removed 3 bases from V and 2 bases from J, with 10 bases in between. The whole variable domain, remainder taken from reference TRBV2 and TRBJ1-2, is EPEVTQTPSHQVTQMGQEVILRCVPISNHLYFYWYRQILGQKVEFLVSFYNNEISEKSEIFDDQFSVERPDGSNFTLKIRSTKLEDSAMYFCASSEGLGNYGYTFGSGTRLTVV.

Details on this clonotype: Lacking the conserved final phenylalanine or tryptophan, this CDR3 likely reflects a read error. The genes are TRBV7-2 and TRBJ1-6; D is unclear. CDR3 length: 15 amino acids. The V end lost 5 bases, the J end lost 2 bases, and 10 bases lay between the germline ends. Germline V CDR1 and CDR2: SGHTA, FQGNSA. In DNA, the CDR3 is TGTGCCAGCAGCCGTGGACTTACCTATAATTCACCCCTCCACTAT. Translating gives CASSRGLTYNSPLHY.

The sample holds one count of this clonotype. The genes are TRBV2 and TRBJ2-1, with D perhaps TRBD2 (5 bases). This CDR3 comprises 16 residues. CDR1 is SNHLY and CDR2 is FYNNEI in the germline V gene. Trimming stripped 4 bases from V and 8 bases from J, with 21 bases between. Written as DNA, the CDR3 is TGTGCCAGCAGTGTATTTCCCGGGGTGATTATCGATGAGCAGTTCTTC. Translation: CASSVFPGVIIDEQFF.

This clonotype was picked up many times. The V gene is TRBV5-1, the J gene TRBJ1-3; the D is unclear. The germline V and J ends were trimmed by 2 bases and 0 bases, with 9 bases remaining between them. The germline CDR1 and CDR2 sequences are SGHRS and YFSETQ. The CDR3 totals 15 residues. CDR3 protein: CASSLDTYSGNTIYF. The CDR3 nucleotides are TGCGCCAGCAGCTTAGACACCTACTCTGGAAACACCATATATTTT.

V usage is TRBV7-2 and J usage is TRBJ2-2; D unresolved. The germline V gene encodes CDR1 SGHTA and CDR2 FQGNSA. CDR3 length: 13 residues. V lost 3 bases, J lost 7 bases, and 9 bases lay in between. The CDR3 loop is CASSFKGGGELFF. The CDR3 nucleotides read TGTGCCAGCAGCTTCAAAGGCGGCGGGGAGCTGTTTTTT.

Turning to this clonotype: At one boundary the junction diverges from the germline segment, which might be a read error. The chain joins TRBV20-1 to TRBJ2-7; 8 nucleotides match TRBD1. The CDR3 loop spans 15 amino acids. CDR1 is DFQATT and CDR2 is SNEGSKA in the germline V gene (reference sequence). Here the CDR3 DNA reads TGCGGTGCTAGAGATCCCGGGACAGGAAACTACGAGCAATACTTC. Translated: CGARDPGTGNYEQYF.

This clonotype was recorded at least ten times. This chain uses TRBV12-3 or TRBV12-4 with TRBJ1-6; 8 nucleotides match TRBD1. With V trimmed by 0 bases and J by 7 bases, 8 bases remained unmatched. The CDR3 is made up of 17 amino acids. CDR3 sequence: CASSLAIGQGWNSPLHF. CDR3 nucleotides: TGTGCCAGCAGTTTAGCAATAGGACAGGGTTGGAATTCACCCCTCCACTTT.

This clonotype was recorded many times. The V gene is TRBV27, the J gene TRBJ1-5; 12 bases are shared with TRBD1. CDR1 and CDR2 (germline): MNHEY, SMNVEV (reference sequence). There are 18 residues in the CDR3. V was clipped by 0 bases and J by 6 bases; unmatched bases: 9. The chain's CDR3 is CASSLSRDRGRWGQPQHF. CDR3 coding DNA: TGTGCCAGCAGTTTATCTCGGGACAGGGGGCGATGGGGTCAGCCCCAGCATTTT.

The chain recombines TRBV20-1 with TRBJ1-5; TRBD1 aligns across 10 bases. With 3 bases clipped from V and 3 bases from J, the junction kept 11 bases outside the gene matches. Germline V CDR1 and CDR2: DFQATT, SNEGSKA (reference sequence). The CDR3 runs 17 residues. DNA for the CDR3: TGCAGTGCTAGTCTCGGGACAGGGGCCGGGGACAATCAGCCCCAGCATTTT. It encodes CSASLGTGAGDNQPQHF.

This clonotype was picked up many times. This chain joins TRBV5-1 and TRBJ1-2, with 7 nucleotides matching TRBD1. The CDR3 has 18 residues. Germline trimming cut 3 bases from V and 6 bases from J; bases unmatched to any gene: 20. Germline V gene sequence: CDR1 SGHRS, CDR2 YFSETQ. CDR3 loop: CASSSATGTVAYRDGYTF. As DNA, the CDR3 is TGCGCCAGCAGCTCGGCAACCGGGACAGTTGCCTATCGGGATGGCTACACCTTC. Based on the CDR3 plus reference TRBV5-1 and TRBJ1-2, the full variable domain is KAGVTQTPRYLIKTRGQQVTLSCSPISGHRSVSWYQQTPGQGLQFLFEYFSETQRNKGNFPGRFSGRQFSNSRSEMNVSTLELGDSALYLCASSSATGTVAYRDGYTFGSGTRLTVV.

The chain carries TRBV7-2 and TRBJ2-7, with a weak D call TRBD1 (6 bases). The ends were cut back, 0 bases at V and 6 bases at J, with 9 bases in the middle. The CDR3 sequence is 13 residues long. Germline V CDR1 and CDR2: SGHTA, FQGNSA. The CDR3 loop reads CASSLAKGVEQYF. CDR3 coding DNA: TGTGCCAGCAGCTTAGCAAAGGGGGTCGAGCAGTACTTC.